This T cell receptor (beta chain) was captured by sequencing in a study of blood T cell repertoires in COVID-19. Study-level information: The study drew acute and convalescent COVID-19 samples from the United States, Italy and Spain. PBMCs, B-cell-depleted T cells, or T cells provided the cDNA or gDNA that made up the material.

The CDR3 loop spans 14 amino acids. Trimming stripped 6 bases from V and 3 bases from J, with 15 bases between. CDR1 is MNHEY and CDR2 is SVGAGI in the germline V gene. TCRdb keeps only in-frame clones here, not all; method: immunoSEQ multiplex PCR. The profile shows about 190,000 clones, 84% of them singletons. Sequences were obtained from peripheral blood. The rearrangement uses TRBV6-5 and TRBJ2-7; no clear D gene. The sequence came from a woman in her 70s with active or convalescent COVID-19. The CDR3 DNA is TGTGCCAGCAGACCTACAGAGACCTACTACGAGCAGTACTTC. Its protein is CASRPTETYYEQYF.